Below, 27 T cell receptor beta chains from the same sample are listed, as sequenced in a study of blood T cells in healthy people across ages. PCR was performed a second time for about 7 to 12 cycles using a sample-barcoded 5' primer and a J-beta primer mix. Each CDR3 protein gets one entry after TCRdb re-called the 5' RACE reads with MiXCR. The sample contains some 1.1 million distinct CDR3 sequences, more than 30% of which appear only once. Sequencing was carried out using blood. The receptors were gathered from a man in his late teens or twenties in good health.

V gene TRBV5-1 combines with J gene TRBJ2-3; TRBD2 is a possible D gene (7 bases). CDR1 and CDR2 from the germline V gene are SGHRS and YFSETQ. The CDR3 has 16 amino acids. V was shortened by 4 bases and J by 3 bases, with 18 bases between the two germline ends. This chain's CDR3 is CASSRRGGAGTDTQYF. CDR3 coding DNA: TGCGCCAGCAGCCGTCGAGGGGGGGCCGGTACAGATACGCAGTATTTT.

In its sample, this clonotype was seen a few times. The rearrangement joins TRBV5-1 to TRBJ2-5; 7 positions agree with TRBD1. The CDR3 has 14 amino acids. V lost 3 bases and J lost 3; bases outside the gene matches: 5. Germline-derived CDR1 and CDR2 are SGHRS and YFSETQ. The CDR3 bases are TGCGCCAGCAGCTCGATACAGGGGAAAGAGACCCAGTACTTC. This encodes CASSSIQGKETQYF.

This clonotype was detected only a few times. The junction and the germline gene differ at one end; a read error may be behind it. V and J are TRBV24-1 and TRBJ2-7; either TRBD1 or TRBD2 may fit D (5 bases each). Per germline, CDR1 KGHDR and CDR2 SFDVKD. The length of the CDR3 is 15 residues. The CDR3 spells CAASGIRDGHYEQYF. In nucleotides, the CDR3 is TGTGCCGCCAGTGGAATTCGGGACGGCCACTACGAGCAGTACTTC.

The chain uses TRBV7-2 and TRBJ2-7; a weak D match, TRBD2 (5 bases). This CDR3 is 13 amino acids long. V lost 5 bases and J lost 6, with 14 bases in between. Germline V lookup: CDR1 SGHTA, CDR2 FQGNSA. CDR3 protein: CASSSGPPVEQYF. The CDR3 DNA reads TGTGCCAGCAGCAGCGGACCCCCCGTCGAGCAGTACTTC.

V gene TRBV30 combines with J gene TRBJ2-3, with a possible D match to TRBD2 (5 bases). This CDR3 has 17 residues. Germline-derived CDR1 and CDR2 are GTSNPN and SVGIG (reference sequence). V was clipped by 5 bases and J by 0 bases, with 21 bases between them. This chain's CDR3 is CAWEPGFQNPSTDTQYF. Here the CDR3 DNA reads TGTGCCTGGGAGCCGGGATTTCAAAACCCTAGCACAGATACGCAGTATTTT.

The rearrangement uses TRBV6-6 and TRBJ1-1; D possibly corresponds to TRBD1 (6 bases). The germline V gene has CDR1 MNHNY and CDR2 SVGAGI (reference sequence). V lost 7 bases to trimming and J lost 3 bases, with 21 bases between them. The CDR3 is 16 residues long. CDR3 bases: TGTGCCAGCACCTGGGACACCTCTAAGGGGGACACTGAAGCTTTCTTT. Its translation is CASTWDTSKGDTEAFF.

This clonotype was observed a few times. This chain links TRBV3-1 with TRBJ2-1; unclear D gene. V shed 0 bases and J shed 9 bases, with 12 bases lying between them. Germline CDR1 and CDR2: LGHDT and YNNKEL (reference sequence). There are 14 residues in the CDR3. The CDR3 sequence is CASSQDTVVGEQFF. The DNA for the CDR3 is TGTGCCAGCAGCCAAGATACAGTGGTGGGTGAGCAGTTCTTC.

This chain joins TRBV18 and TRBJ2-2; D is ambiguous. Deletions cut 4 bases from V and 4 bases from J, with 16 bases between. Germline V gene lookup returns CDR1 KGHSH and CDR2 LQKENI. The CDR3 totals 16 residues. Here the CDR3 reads CASSRPPRLGTGELFF. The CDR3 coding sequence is TGTGCCAGCTCACGCCCCCCGAGGTTGGGCACCGGGGAGCTGTTTTTT.

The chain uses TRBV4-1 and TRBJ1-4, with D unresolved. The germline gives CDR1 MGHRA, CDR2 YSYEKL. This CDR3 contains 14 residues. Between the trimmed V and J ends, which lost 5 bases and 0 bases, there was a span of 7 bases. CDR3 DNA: TGCGCCAGCAGCGACACCACAACTAATGAAAAACTGTTTTTT. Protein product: CASSDTTTNEKLFF.

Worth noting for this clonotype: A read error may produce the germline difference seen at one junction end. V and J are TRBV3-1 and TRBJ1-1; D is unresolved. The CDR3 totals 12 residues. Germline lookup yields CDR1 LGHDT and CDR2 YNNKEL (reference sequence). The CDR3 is CAGSPGGTEAFF. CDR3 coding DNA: TGTGCCGGCAGCCCGGGAGGGACTGAAGCTTTCTTT.

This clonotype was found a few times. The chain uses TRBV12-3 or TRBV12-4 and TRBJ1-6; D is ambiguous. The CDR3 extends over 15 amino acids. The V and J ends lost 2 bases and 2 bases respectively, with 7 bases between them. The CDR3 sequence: CASSLSGPYNSPLHF. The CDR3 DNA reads TGTGCCAGCAGTTTAAGTGGCCCCTATAATTCACCCCTCCACTTT.

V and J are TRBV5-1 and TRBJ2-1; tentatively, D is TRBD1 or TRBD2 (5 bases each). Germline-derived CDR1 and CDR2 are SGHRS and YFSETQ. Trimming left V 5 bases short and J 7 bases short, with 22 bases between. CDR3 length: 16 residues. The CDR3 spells CASSPTGTPVRNEQFF. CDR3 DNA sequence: TGCGCCAGCAGTCCGACCGGGACGCCGGTCCGGAATGAGCAGTTCTTC.

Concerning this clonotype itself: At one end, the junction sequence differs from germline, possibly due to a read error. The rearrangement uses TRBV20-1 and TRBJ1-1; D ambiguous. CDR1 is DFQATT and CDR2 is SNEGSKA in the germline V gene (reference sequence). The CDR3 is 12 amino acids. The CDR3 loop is CGAGFMNTEAFF. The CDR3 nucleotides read TGCGGTGCGGGATTCATGAACACTGAAGCTTTCTTT.

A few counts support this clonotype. CDR3 coding DNA: TGTGCCAGCCTGGGTAGAGGTTCCGCTGAAGCTTTCTTT. Its translation is CASLGRGSAEAFF. V and J are TRBV3-1 and TRBJ1-1; D ambiguous. Between the trimmed V and J ends, which lost 8 bases and 6 bases, there was a span of 16 bases. Germline CDR1 LGHDT, CDR2 YNNKEL (reference sequence). The CDR3 spans 13 residues.

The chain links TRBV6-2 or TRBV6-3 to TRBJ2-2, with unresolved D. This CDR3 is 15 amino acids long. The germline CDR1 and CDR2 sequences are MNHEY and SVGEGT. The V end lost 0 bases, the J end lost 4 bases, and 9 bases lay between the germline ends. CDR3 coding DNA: TGTGCCAGCAGTTACTCTGGGGAAACCACCGGGGAGCTGTTTTTT. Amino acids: CASSYSGETTGELFF.

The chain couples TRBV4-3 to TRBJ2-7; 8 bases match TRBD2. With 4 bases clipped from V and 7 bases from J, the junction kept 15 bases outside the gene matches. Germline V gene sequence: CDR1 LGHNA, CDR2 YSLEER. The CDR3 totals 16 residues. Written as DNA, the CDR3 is TGCGCCAGCAGCCCCTCCGGGGGGGGCCCCTACAATGAGCAGTACTTC. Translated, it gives CASSPSGGGPYNEQYF.

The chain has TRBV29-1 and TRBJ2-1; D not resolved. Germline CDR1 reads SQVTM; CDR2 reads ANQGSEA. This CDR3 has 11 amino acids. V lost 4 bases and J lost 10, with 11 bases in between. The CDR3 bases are TGCAGCGTTGTACGAGGCTCGGAGCAGTTCTTC. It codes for CSVVRGSEQFF.

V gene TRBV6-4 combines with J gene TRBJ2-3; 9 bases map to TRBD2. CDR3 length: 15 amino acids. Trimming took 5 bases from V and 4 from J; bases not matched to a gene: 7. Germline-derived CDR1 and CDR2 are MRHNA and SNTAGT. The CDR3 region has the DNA TGTGCCAGCAGTTCCAGCGGGGGGTTGGCAGATACGCAGTATTTT. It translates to CASSSSGGLADTQYF.

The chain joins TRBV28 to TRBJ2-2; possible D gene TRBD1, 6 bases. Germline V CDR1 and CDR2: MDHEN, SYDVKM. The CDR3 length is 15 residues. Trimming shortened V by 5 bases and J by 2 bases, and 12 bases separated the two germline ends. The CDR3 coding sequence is TGTGCCAGCAGTCCAACCAGGGGTAACACCGGGGAGCTGTTTTTT. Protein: CASSPTRGNTGELFF.

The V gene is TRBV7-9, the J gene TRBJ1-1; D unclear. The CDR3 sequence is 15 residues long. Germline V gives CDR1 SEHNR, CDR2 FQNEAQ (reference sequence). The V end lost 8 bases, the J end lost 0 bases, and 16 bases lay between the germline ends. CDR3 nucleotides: TGTGCCAGCTCTAAAGGAGAGGGCATGAACACTGAAGCTTTCTTT. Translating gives CASSKGEGMNTEAFF.

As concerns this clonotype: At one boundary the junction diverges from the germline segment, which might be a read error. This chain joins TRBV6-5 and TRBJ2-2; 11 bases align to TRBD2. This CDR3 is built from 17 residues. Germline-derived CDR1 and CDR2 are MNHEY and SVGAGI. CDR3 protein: CASSYSLAGGFTGGLFF. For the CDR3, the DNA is TGTGCCAGCAGTTACTCCCTAGCGGGGGGTTTCACCGGGGGGCTGTTTTTT.

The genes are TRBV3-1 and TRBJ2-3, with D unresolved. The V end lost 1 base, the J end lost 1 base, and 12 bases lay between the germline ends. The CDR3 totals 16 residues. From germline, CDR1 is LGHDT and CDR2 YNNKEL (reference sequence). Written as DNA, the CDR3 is TGTGCCAGCAGCCAAGGGGAACCCCTCGGCACAGATACGCAGTATTTT. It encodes CASSQGEPLGTDTQYF.

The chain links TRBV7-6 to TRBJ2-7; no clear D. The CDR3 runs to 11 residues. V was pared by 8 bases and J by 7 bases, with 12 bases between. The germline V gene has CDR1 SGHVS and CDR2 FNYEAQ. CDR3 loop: CASARNNEQYF. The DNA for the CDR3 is TGTGCCAGCGCAAGGAACAATGAGCAGTACTTC.

The CDR3 DNA reads TGTGCCAGCAGCGGGGCGGGGACAGCTTACACAGATACGCAGTATTTT. It codes for CASSGAGTAYTDTQYF. The rearrangement uses TRBV25-1 and TRBJ2-3, with D possibly being TRBD1 (7 bases). Germline V CDR1 and CDR2: MGHDK, SYGVNS. Trimming removed 6 bases from V and 2 bases from J, with 18 bases in between. The CDR3 has 16 residues.

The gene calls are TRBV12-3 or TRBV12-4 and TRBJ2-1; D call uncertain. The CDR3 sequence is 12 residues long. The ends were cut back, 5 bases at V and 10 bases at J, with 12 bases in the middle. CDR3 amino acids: CASSTTRREQFF. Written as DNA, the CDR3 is TGTGCCAGCAGTACAACCCGCAGGGAGCAGTTCTTC.

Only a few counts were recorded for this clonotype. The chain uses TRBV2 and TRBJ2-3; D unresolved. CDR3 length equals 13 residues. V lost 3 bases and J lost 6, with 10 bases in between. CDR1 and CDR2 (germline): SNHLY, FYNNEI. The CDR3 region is CASSEVLRDTQYF. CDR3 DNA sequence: TGTGCCAGCAGTGAGGTCCTTAGGGATACGCAGTATTTT.

CDR3 DNA sequence: TGTGCCTGGACGGGGGGTTGGACTGAAGCTTTCTTT. Amino acids: CAWTGGWTEAFF. V is TRBV30 and J is TRBJ1-1, with D perhaps TRBD1 (5 bases). Trimming cost V 4 bases and J 5 bases, with 11 bases left between them. Germline V gene data show CDR1 as GTSNPN and CDR2 as SVGIG (reference sequence). The CDR3 is 12 residues long.